Listed here are 4 T cell receptor beta chains from one sample, sequenced in a study of T-cell memory formation after mild COVID-19 (dated by TCRdb to the early 2020s). Libraries were built with 5' RACE. Sequencing was carried out with an Illumina NovaSeq 6000. Using fastp at Q25 and MiXCR, TCRdb reprocessed the public reads and kept productive beta chains. Here each entry gathers all rows of one CDR3 protein and keeps the most common genes and DNA. The sample yields approximately 500,000 distinct CDR3 sequences; 25% were counted once. The biggest ten clones account for 9.5% to 15% of the sample. Sequencing was done on a sample of PBMCs or a T cell subset sorted from them (not recorded which). All receptors come from an adult woman who had mild COVID-19 (a few samples of this study predate the infection). The sample titles of this study are shuffled in the database, so cell type and time point are left out; the donor was told from shared clones.

The chain carries TRBV4-2 and TRBJ2-1; 13 positions match TRBD2. Germline V CDR1 and CDR2: LGHNA, YNFKEQ. V dropped 4 bases and J dropped 1; count of bases not matched to a gene: 7. The CDR3 length is 18 residues. CDR3 nucleotides: TGTGCCAGCAGCCCAACCACTAGCGGGGGGGCGTCCTACAATGAGCAGTTCTTC. Translated: CASSPTTSGGASYNEQFF.

The rearrangement links TRBV6-2 or TRBV6-3 to TRBJ1-2; no firm D call. The CDR3 has 12 amino acids. V shed 4 bases and J shed 5 bases, with 8 bases lying between them. Germline V gene sequence: CDR1 MNHEY, CDR2 SVGEGT. The CDR3 loop reads CASSSSRYGYTF. As DNA, the CDR3 is TGTGCCAGCAGTTCGTCCAGATATGGCTACACCTTC.

This clonotype showed up just a few times. This chain joins TRBV6-2 or TRBV6-3 and TRBJ2-7; D gene unclear. The V end lost 5 bases, the J end lost 4 bases, and 18 bases lay between the germline ends. The CDR3 covers 15 residues. The germline CDR1 and CDR2 sequences are MNHEY and SVGEGT. The CDR3 reads CASSTTTLAPYEQYF. In DNA, the CDR3 is TGTGCCAGCAGTACGACAACTTTGGCGCCTTACGAGCAGTACTTC.

This sequence joins TRBV7-8 and TRBJ2-1; TRBD2 matches 9 bases. Germline values: CDR1 SGHVS, CDR2 FQNEAQ. V shed 4 bases and J 11 bases; nucleotides not matched to a gene: 15. CDR3 length: 16 residues. The CDR3, as DNA: TGTGCCAGCAGCTCCCCTAGCGGGGAGCCTGGGTGGCAGCAGTTCTTC. This encodes CASSSPSGEPGWQQFF.